The 21 T cell receptor beta chains given below trace back to one sample, sequenced in a study of cytomegalovirus exposure and HLA in healthy donors. The PCR used 60 Vbeta and 13 Jbeta primers. The method was immunoSEQ multiplex PCR; TCRdb's version includes in-frame clones alone and lacks a portion of them. Seen here are under 150,000 clones, roughly 76% observed once, and the top ten hold roughly 14%. The sequencing sample was made of PBMCs. The receptor source for this set is a human donor in good health.

V gene TRBV15 combines with J gene TRBJ2-3, with D perhaps TRBD2 (6 bases). The CDR3 is 14 residues long. CDR1 LNHNV and CDR2 YYDKDF come from the germline V gene (reference sequence). The germline V and J ends were trimmed by 0 bases and 6 bases, with 10 bases remaining between them. The CDR3 DNA follows: TGTGCCACCAGCAGAGATCTGGGGAGGGATACGCAGTATTTT. This encodes CATSRDLGRDTQYF.

The chain uses TRBV11-2 and TRBJ2-2; possible D gene TRBD1, 5 bases. The CDR3 covers 16 residues. The germline V and J ends were trimmed by 4 bases and 2 bases, with 14 bases remaining between them. Germline-derived CDR1 and CDR2 are SGHAT and FQNNGV. CDR3 sequence: CASSSYQGFNTGELFF. The CDR3 coding sequence is TGTGCCAGCAGCTCCTACCAGGGCTTCAACACCGGGGAGCTGTTTTTT.

In its sample, this clone was seen a few times. This chain joins TRBV2 and TRBJ2-1, with TRBD1 as a possible D gene (6 bases). Looked up from germline, CDR1 is SNHLY and CDR2 is FYNNEI. This CDR3 is 15 amino acids long. V gave up 6 bases and J gave up 6 bases, with 18 bases separating them. CDR3 bases: TGTGCCAGCAGGGCCGGGACACAGCCCATCAATGAGCAGTTCTTC. Translating it yields CASRAGTQPINEQFF.

This chain links TRBV18 with TRBJ1-6; D unclear. Germline-derived CDR1 and CDR2 are KGHSH and LQKENI. V lost 0 bases, J lost 8 bases, and 14 bases lay in between. The CDR3 covers 16 residues. The CDR3, as DNA: TGTGCCAGCTCACCACCTGGTAGGACTGGGGATTCACCCCTCCACTTT. As protein: CASSPPGRTGDSPLHF.

The chain joins TRBV12-5 to TRBJ1-1, with D possibly matching TRBD1 (6 bases). V lost 3 bases, J lost 2 bases, and 13 bases lay in between. The CDR3 runs 15 residues. Germline loops: CDR1 LGHNT, CDR2 FRNRAP. This chain's CDR3 is CASGFVGAANTEAFF. The CDR3 region has the DNA TGTGCTAGTGGTTTTGTGGGGGCGGCCAACACTGAAGCTTTCTTT. The full variable domain, completed using reference TRBV12-5 and TRBJ1-1, is DARVTQTPRHKVTEMGQEVTMRCQPILGHNTVFWYRQTMMQGLELLAYFRNRAPLDDSGMPKDRFSAEMPDATLATLKIQPSEPRDSAVYFCASGFVGAANTEAFFGQGTRLTVV.

This clone was seen only a few times. V gene TRBV11-2 combines with J gene TRBJ1-6, with a tentative D call TRBD1 (6 bases). Trimming removed 0 bases at V and 7 bases at J, with 13 bases between. CDR1 is SGHAT and CDR2 is FQNNGV in the germline V gene. The CDR3 loop spans 16 amino acids. Written as DNA, the CDR3 is TGTGCCAGCAGCTTAGAGTTTTCAGGGGAGAATTCACCCCTCCACTTT. It specifies CASSLEFSGENSPLHF.

The CDR3 loop is CASSLDPTGPYEQYF. The CDR3 DNA follows: TGTGCCAGCAGCTTAGACCCGACAGGGCCCTACGAGCAGTACTTC. The chain carries TRBV7-6 and TRBJ2-7; 7 nucleotides align to TRBD1. The V gene end was trimmed by 1 base and the J gene end by 2 bases; junction bases not matched to a gene: 5. Per germline, CDR1 SGHVS and CDR2 FNYEAQ. The CDR3 consists of 15 residues. Complete variable domain (other parts from reference TRBV7-6 and TRBJ2-7): GAGVSQSPRYKVTKRGQDVALRCDPISGHVSLYWYRQALGQGPEFLTYFNYEAQQDKSGLPNDRFSAERPEGSISTLTIQRTEQRDSAMYRCASSLDPTGPYEQYFGPGTRLTVT.

This clone came up once. The chain links TRBV30 to TRBJ1-3; no reliable D call. The CDR3 covers 13 residues. V lost 3 bases, J lost 0 bases, and 6 bases lay in between. CDR1 and CDR2 (germline): GTSNPN, SVGIG (reference sequence). CDR3 sequence reads: CAWRPYSGNTIYF. Here the CDR3 DNA reads TGTGCCTGGAGGCCCTACTCTGGAAACACCATATATTTT.

This chain uses TRBV18 with TRBJ2-2; a weak D match, TRBD1 (6 bases). CDR1 is KGHSH and CDR2 is LQKENI in the germline V gene. Trimming shortened V by 3 bases and J by 5 bases, and 13 bases separated the two germline ends. The length of the CDR3 is 15 residues. The CDR3 nucleotides read TGTGCCAGCTCACCTTCGACAGGATCGACCGGGGAGCTGTTTTTT. The encoded protein is CASSPSTGSTGELFF.

V is TRBV10-3 and J is TRBJ1-1, with TRBD1 as a possible D gene (5 bases). Germline-derived CDR1 and CDR2 are ENHRY and SYGVKD. CDR3 length: 15 amino acids. V was cut by 2 bases and J by 1 base, with 11 bases left in between. The CDR3 sequence: CAISERGQGNTEAFF. In DNA form, the CDR3 reads TGTGCCATCAGTGAGCGAGGCCAGGGGAACACTGAAGCTTTCTTT.

V and J are TRBV7-8 and TRBJ2-3; possibly TRBD2 for D (6 bases). The germline gives CDR1 SGHVS, CDR2 FQNEAQ. Trimming shortened V by 5 bases and J by 1 base, and 10 bases separated the two germline ends. The CDR3 contains 14 residues. This CDR3 reads CASSHGGRTDTQYF. The CDR3 nucleotides read TGTGCCAGCAGCCACGGGGGTCGCACAGATACGCAGTATTTT.

This clone was recorded a few times. The chain has TRBV6-1 and TRBJ1-2, with 11 bases fitting TRBD1. The CDR3 runs to 16 residues. Germline V CDR1 and CDR2: MNHNS, SASEGT. V lost 2 bases to trimming and J lost 4 bases; unmatched junction nucleotides: 6. Here the CDR3 DNA reads TGTGCCAGCAGTGAAAAGCGGACAGGGGGCCTCTATGGCTACACCTTC. It translates to CASSEKRTGGLYGYTF.

The chain is built from TRBV6-5 and TRBJ1-2; D may be TRBD1 (5 bases). Trimming removed 4 bases from V and 4 bases from J, with 10 bases in between. The CDR3 is made up of 13 amino acids. Germline V gene lookup returns CDR1 MNHEY and CDR2 SVGAGI. CDR3 region: CASSSGVIYGYTF. Here the CDR3 DNA reads TGTGCCAGCAGTTCGGGGGTTATCTATGGCTACACCTTC.

This clone was detected only a few times. The chain carries TRBV2 and TRBJ2-3, with 7 bases matching TRBD2. CDR3 length: 11 residues. Germline V gene lookup returns CDR1 SNHLY and CDR2 FYNNEI. J was trimmed by 9 bases and V by 10 bases; bases with no gene match: 7. The CDR3: CATLTGGTQYF. For the CDR3, the DNA is TGTGCCACCCTGACCGGGGGGACGCAGTATTTT.

This clone was recorded once. The chain has TRBV30 and TRBJ2-2; D might be TRBD1 (6 bases). V lost 4 bases and J 0 bases, leaving 12 bases between the germline ends. Germline lookup yields CDR1 GTSNPN and CDR2 SVGIG (reference sequence). The CDR3 runs to 15 residues. As DNA, the CDR3 is TGTGCCTGGAATTCCGGGACACCGAACACCGGGGAGCTGTTTTTT. Translated: CAWNSGTPNTGELFF.

The chain carries TRBV7-9 and TRBJ1-6; weak D call: TRBD1 (5 bases). The ends were cut back, 4 bases at V and 7 bases at J, with 14 bases in the middle. The germline gives CDR1 SEHNR, CDR2 FQNEAQ (reference sequence). The CDR3 has 15 amino acids. CDR3 DNA: TGTGCCAGCAGCTGGGGGGAGACACAAAATTCACCCCTCCACTTT. It encodes CASSWGETQNSPLHF.

This clone was recorded only once. V gene TRBV7-2 combines with J gene TRBJ2-1, with 7 bases fitting TRBD2. CDR3 length equals 18 residues. Trimming removed 6 bases from V and 0 bases from J; junction bases left unmatched: 14. Germline V gives CDR1 SGHTA, CDR2 FQGNSA. CDR3 in DNA: TGTGCCAGCAGGGCTTTAGGGCTAGGCGGGAGCTCCTACAATGAGCAGTTCTTC. This translates into CASRALGLGGSSYNEQFF.

The V gene is TRBV5-1, the J gene TRBJ1-2; 11 bases match TRBD1. Germline V lookup: CDR1 SGHRS, CDR2 YFSETQ. J was trimmed by 3 bases and V by 4 bases; bases with no gene match: 5. This CDR3 contains 15 residues. The CDR3 reads CASSIRTGGDYGYTF. DNA of the CDR3: TGCGCCAGCAGCATAAGGACAGGGGGCGACTATGGCTACACCTTC.

The genes are TRBV2 and TRBJ2-7; D gene uncertain. V gave up 5 bases and J gave up 3 bases, with 8 bases separating them. This CDR3 contains 12 residues. CDR1 and CDR2 from the germline V gene are SNHLY and FYNNEI. The CDR3 loop reads CASSPGRYEQYF. The CDR3 DNA is TGTGCCAGCAGTCCTGGCCGCTACGAGCAGTACTTC. The full variable domain, completed using reference TRBV2 and TRBJ2-7, is EPEVTQTPSHQVTQMGQEVILRCVPISNHLYFYWYRQILGQKVEFLVSFYNNEISEKSEIFDDQFSVERPDGSNFTLKIRSTKLEDSAMYFCASSPGRYEQYFGPGTRLTVT.

The CDR3 region is CASSPKPGLADYNEQFF. The CDR3 DNA follows: TGCGCCAGCAGCCCTAAACCGGGACTAGCGGATTACAATGAGCAGTTCTTC. The rearrangement uses TRBV4-1 and TRBJ2-1, with TRBD2 identical over 11 bases. Looked up from germline, CDR1 is MGHRA and CDR2 is YSYEKL. Trimming took 4 bases from V and 4 from J; bases not matched to a gene: 9. The CDR3 extends over 17 amino acids.

The gene calls are TRBV18 and TRBJ2-5; TRBD1 aligns across 10 bases. Per germline, CDR1 KGHSH and CDR2 LQKENI. The trim removed 8 bases at V and 2 bases at J, leaving 2 bases unmatched. The CDR3 has 13 amino acids. Here the CDR3 reads CASRTGGQETQYF. CDR3 DNA sequence: TGTGCCAGCCGGACAGGGGGTCAAGAGACCCAGTACTTC. The whole variable domain, remainder taken from reference TRBV18 and TRBJ2-5, is NAGVMQNPRHLVRRRGQEARLRCSPMKGHSHVYWYRQLPEEGLKFMVYLQKENIIDESGMPKERFSAEFPKEGPSILRIQQVVRGDSAAYFCASRTGGQETQYFGPGTRLLVL.